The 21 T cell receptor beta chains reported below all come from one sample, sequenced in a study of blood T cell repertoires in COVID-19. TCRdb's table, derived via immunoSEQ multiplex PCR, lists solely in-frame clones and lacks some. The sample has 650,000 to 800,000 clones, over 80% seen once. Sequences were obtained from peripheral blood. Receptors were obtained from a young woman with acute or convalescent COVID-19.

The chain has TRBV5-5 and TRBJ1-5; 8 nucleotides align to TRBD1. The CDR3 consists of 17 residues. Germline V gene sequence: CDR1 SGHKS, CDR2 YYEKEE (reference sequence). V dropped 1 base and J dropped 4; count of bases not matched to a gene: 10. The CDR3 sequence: CASSLSSGTGPNQPQHF. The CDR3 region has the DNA TGTGCCAGCAGCTTGAGTTCCGGGACAGGTCCAAATCAGCCCCAGCATTTT.

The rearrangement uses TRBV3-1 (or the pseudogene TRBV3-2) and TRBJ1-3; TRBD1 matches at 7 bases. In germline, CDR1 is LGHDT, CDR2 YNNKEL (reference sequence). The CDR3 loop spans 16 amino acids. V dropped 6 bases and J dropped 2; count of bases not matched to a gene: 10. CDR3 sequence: CASSRSDRVTGNTIYF. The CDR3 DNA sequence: TGTGCCAGCAGTCGTTCAGACAGGGTAACTGGAAACACCATATATTTT.

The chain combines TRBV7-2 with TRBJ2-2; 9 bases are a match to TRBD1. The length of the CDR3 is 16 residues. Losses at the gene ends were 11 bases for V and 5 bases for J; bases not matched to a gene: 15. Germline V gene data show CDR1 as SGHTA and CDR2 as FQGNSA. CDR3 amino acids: CAGGTRDRVFTGELFF. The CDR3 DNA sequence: TGTGCCGGGGGTACTAGGGACAGGGTTTTTACCGGGGAGCTGTTTTTT.

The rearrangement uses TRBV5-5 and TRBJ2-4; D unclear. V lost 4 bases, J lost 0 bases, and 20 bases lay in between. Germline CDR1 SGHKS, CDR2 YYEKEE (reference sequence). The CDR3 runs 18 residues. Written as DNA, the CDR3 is TGTGCCAGCAGCCGTGGGTATGTCACAGATGGAGCCAAAAACATTCAGTACTTC. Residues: CASSRGYVTDGAKNIQYF.

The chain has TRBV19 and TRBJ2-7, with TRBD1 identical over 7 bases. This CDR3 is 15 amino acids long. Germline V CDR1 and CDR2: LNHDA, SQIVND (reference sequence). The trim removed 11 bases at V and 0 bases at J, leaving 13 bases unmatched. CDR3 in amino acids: CAFPPGTADSYEQYF. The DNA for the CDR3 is TGTGCCTTTCCACCCGGGACAGCCGACTCCTACGAGCAGTACTTC.

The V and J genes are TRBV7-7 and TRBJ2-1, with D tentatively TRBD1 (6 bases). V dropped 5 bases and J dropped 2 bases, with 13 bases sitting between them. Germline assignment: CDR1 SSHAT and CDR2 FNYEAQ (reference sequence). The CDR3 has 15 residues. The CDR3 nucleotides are TGTGCCAGCAGCCTGGACAGACCTCCCTACAATGAGCAGTTCTTC. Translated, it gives CASSLDRPPYNEQFF.

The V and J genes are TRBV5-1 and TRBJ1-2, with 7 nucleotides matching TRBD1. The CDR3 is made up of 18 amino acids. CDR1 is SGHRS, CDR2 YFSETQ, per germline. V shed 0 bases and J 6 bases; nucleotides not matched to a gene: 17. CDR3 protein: CASSLDGAGGSGGNGYTF. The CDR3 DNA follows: TGCGCCAGCAGCTTGGACGGGGCAGGGGGTTCTGGCGGCAATGGCTACACCTTC.

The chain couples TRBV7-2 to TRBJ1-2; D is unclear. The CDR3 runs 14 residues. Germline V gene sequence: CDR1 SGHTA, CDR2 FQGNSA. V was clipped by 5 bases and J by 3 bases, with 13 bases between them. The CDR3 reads CASSLHGQHYGYTF. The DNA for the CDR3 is TGTGCCAGCAGCCTCCATGGGCAACACTATGGCTACACCTTC. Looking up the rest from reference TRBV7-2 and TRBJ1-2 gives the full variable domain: GAGVSQSPSNKVTEKGKDVELRCDPISGHTALYWYRQSLGQGLEFLIYFQGNSAPDKSGLPSDRFSAERTGGSVSTLTIQRTQQEDSAVYLCASSLHGQHYGYTFGSGTRLTVV.

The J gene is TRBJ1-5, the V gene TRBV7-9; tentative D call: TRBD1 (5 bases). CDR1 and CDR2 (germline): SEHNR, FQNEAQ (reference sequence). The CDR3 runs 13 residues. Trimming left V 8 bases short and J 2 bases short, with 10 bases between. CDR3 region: CASGGVGNQPQHF. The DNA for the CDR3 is TGTGCCAGCGGAGGGGTTGGCAATCAGCCCCAGCATTTT.

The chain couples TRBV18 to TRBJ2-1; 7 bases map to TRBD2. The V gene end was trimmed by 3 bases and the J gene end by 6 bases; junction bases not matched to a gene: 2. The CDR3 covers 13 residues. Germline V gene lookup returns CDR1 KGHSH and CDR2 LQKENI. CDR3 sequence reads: CASSPVAGNEQFF. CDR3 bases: TGTGCCAGCTCACCGGTAGCGGGCAATGAGCAGTTCTTC.

CDR3 nucleotides: TGCGCCAGCAGCCAAAAGGACGGACTCACAGATACGCAGTATTTT. This codes for CASSQKDGLTDTQYF. The rearrangement links TRBV4-3 to TRBJ2-3; tentative D call: TRBD2 (5 bases). Germline V CDR1 and CDR2: LGHNA, YSLEER. The CDR3 length is 15 residues. V lost 2 bases to trimming and J lost 2 bases, with 11 bases between them.

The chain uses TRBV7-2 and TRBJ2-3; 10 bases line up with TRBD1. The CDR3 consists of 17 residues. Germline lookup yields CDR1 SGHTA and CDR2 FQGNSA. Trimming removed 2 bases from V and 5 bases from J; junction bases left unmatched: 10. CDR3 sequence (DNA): TGTGCCAGCAGCTTATATATTGGAGACAGGGGGCTAGATACGCAGTATTTT. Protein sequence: CASSLYIGDRGLDTQYF.

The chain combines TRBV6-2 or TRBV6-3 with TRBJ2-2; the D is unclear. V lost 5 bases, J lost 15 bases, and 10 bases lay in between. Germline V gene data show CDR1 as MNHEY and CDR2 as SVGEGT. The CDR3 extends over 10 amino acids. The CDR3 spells CASSPPRMFF. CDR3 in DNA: TGTGCCAGCAGTCCCCCTAGGATGTTTTTT.

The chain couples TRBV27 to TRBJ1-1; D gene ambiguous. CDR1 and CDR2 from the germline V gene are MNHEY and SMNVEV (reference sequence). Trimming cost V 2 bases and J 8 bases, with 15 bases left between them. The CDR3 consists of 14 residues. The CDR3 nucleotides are TGTGCCAGCAGTTTAAGCGTCCTGGCGTGGGAAGCTTTCTTT. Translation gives CASSLSVLAWEAFF.

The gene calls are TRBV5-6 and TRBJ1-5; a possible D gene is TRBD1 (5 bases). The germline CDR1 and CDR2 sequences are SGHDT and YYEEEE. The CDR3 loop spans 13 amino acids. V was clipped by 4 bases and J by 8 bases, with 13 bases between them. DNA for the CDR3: TGTGCCAGCAGCCAAGGAACGGGGGAGCCCCAGCATTTT. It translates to CASSQGTGEPQHF.

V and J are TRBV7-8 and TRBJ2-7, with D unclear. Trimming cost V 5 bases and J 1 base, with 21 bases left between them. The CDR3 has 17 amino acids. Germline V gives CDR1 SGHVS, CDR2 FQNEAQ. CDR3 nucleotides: TGTGCCAGCAGCCCAAACAGAGTCCGTGTGGGTTCCTACGAGCAGTACTTC. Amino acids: CASSPNRVRVGSYEQYF.

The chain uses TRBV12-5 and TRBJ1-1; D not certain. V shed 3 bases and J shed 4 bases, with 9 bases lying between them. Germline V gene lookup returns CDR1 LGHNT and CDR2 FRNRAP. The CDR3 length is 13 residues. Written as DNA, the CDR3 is TGTGCTAGTGGTTTTGGCAGCGGCACTGAAGCTTTCTTT. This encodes CASGFGSGTEAFF.

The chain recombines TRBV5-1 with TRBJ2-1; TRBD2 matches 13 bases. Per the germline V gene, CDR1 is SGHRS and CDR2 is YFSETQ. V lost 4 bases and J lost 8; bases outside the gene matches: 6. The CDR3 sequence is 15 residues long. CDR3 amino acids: CASSPGTSGDDEQFF. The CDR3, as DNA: TGCGCCAGCAGCCCTGGGACTAGCGGGGACGATGAGCAGTTCTTC.

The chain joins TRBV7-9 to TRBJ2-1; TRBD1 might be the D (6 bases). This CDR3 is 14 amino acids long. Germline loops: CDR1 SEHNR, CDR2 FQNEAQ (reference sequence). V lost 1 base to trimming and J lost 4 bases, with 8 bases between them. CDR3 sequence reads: CASSLGTAYNEQFF. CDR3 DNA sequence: TGTGCCAGCAGCTTAGGGACAGCTTACAATGAGCAGTTCTTC.

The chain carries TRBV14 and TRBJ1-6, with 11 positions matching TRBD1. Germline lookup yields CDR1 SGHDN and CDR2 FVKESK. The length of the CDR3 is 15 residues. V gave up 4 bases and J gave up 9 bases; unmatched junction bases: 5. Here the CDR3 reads CASSPRGTGGSPLHF. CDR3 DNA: TGTGCCAGCAGCCCACGGGGGACAGGGGGTTCACCCCTCCACTTT.

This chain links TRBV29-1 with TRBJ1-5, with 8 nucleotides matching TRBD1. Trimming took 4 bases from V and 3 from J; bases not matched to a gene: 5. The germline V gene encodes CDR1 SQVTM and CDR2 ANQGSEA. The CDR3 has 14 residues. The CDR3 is CSVATGVPNQPQHF. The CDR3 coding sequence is TGCAGCGTTGCGACAGGGGTACCCAATCAGCCCCAGCATTTT.